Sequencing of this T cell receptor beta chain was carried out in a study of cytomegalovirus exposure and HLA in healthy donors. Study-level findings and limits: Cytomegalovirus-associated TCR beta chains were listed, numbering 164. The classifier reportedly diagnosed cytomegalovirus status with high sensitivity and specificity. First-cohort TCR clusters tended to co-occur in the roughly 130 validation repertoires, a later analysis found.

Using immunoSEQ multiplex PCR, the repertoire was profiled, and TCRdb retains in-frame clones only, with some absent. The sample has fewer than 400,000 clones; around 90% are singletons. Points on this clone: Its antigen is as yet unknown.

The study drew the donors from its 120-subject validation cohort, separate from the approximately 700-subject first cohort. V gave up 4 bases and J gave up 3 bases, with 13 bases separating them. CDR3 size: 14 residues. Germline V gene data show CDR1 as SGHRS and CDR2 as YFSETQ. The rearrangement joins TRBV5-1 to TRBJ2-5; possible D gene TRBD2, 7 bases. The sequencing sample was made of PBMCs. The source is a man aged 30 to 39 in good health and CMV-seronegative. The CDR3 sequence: CASSGGAKEETQYF. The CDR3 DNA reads TGCGCCAGCAGCGGGGGGGCCAAAGAAGAGACCCAGTACTTC.